The entry below describes one TCR beta chain. The antigen is not known. The method was immunoSEQ multiplex PCR; TCRdb's version includes in-frame clones alone and lacks a portion of them. Among around 62,000 clones listed, about 70% were seen once. The sample originates from a study of memory CD4+ T cells and cytomegalovirus serostatus. Across the whole study: Donors were healthy Belgian adults, fewer than ten CMV seropositive and 24 seronegative.

General study results and limits: Repertoires predicted CMV serostatus with median bootstrapped AUC of around 0.96.

The sort gate was single viable CD3+CD4+CD8-CD45RO+ cells for memory CD4+ T cells. V dropped 0 bases and J dropped 1 base, with 10 bases sitting between them. The CDR3 extends over 15 amino acids. Germline assignment: CDR1 SGHRS and CDR2 YFSETQ. The sequenced sample consisted of memory CD4+ T cells from blood. V gene TRBV5-1 combines with J gene TRBJ1-1; perhaps TRBD1 as D (6 bases). The sequence was obtained from an adult in good health and CMV-seropositive. The CDR3 loop reads CASSLEGGTNTEAFF. For the CDR3, the DNA is TGCGCCAGCAGCTTGGAGGGGGGCACGAACACTGAAGCTTTCTTT.